The following is a T cell receptor (beta chain) sequence with its context. V was shortened by 1 base and J by 1 base, with 10 bases between the two germline ends. Germline V gene sequence: CDR1 KGHSH, CDR2 LQKENI. This CDR3 has 16 amino acids. In the original workflow: Amplification of reference gene primers was used by the study to estimate nucleated cell counts. Assay: immunoSEQ multiplex PCR; the TCRdb copy retains only in-frame clones and omits some. The DNA was the basis for D and trimming; V, J and clone size are from that table. The data show 55,000 to 65,000 clones, 87% seen once. The sample is drawn from a study of blood T cell repertoires in COVID-19. At the level of the study: The samples span acute and convalescent COVID-19 from the United States, Italy and Spain. T cells, B-cell-depleted T cells, or PBMCs provided the cDNA or gDNA that served as material.

The V and J genes are TRBV18 and TRBJ1-4, with D possibly TRBD1 on 6 matching bases. The source is a human donor with acute or convalescent COVID-19. The donor label of this sample is uncertain. Sequencing was performed on peripheral blood. CDR3 sequence: CASSPLTGQTNEKLFF. The CDR3 DNA sequence: TGTGCCAGCTCACCACTTACAGGGCAAACTAATGAAAAACTGTTTTTT.